The sample holds a few counts of the clone carrying this T cell receptor (beta chain). Its matching antigen is unknown. This entry comes from a study of CD8 T cells in ankylosing spondylitis. General study results and limits: Prior literature has documented some motif variants in synovial fluid and blood from reactive arthritis. About 8 highly homologous variants made up a TCR beta motif, and this motif appeared characteristic of ankylosing spondylitis blood.

TCRdb re-called the 5' RACE reads with MiXCR, one entry per CDR3 protein. Of about 200,000 distinct CDR3 sequences in the sample, 9.5% to 15% are singletons; the top ten hold approximately 15%. The TCR was taken from a male donor with ankylosing spondylitis or in good health (not recorded which). Sequenced input: blood, either unsorted or a sorted T cell fraction (not recorded which).

The CDR3 DNA is TGTGCCAGCAGTCACCTGGACAGCCTCGGCGAGCAGTACTTC. It specifies CASSHLDSLGEQYF. The rearrangement joins TRBV27 to TRBJ2-7, with D possibly matching TRBD1 (6 bases). The germline V gene encodes CDR1 MNHEY and CDR2 SMNVEV (reference sequence). This CDR3 has 14 residues. Between the trimmed V and J ends, which lost 5 bases and 6 bases, there was a span of 17 bases.